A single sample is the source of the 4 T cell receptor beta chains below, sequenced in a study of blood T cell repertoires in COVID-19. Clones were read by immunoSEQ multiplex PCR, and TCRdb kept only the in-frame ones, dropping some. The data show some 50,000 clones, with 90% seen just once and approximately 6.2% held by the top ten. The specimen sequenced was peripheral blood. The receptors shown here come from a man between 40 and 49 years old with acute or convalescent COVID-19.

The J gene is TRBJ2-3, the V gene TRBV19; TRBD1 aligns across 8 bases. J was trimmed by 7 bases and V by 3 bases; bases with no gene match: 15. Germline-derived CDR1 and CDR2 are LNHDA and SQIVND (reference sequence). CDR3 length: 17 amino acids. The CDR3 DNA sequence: TGTGCCAGTAGTATGATAGGACAGGGCGTTCGTTCTAATACGCAGTATTTT. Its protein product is CASSMIGQGVRSNTQYF.

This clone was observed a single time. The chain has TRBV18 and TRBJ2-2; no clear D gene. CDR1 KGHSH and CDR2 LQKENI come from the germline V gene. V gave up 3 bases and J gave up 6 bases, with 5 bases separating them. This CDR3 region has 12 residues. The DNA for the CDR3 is TGTGCCAGCTCACCTGCGCCCGGGGAGCTGTTTTTT. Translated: CASSPAPGELFF.

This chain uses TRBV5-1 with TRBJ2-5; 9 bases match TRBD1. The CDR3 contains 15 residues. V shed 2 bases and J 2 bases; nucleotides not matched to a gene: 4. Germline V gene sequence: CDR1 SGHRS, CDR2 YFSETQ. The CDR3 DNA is TGCGCCAGCAGCTTTTCCGGGACAGGGCAAGAGACCCAGTACTTC. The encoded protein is CASSFSGTGQETQYF.

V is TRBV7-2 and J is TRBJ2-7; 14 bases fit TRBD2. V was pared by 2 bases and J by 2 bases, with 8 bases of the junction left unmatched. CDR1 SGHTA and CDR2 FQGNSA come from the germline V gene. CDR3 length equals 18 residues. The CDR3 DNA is TGTGCCAGCAGCTTACGGGGACTAGCGGGAGTTAGCCCCTACGAGCAGTACTTC. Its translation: CASSLRGLAGVSPYEQYF.